The following is a TCR beta chain sequence with its context. The V and J ends lost 5 bases and 1 base respectively, with 17 bases between them. CDR3 length: 17 amino acids. Germline assignment: CDR1 SGHAT and CDR2 FQNNGV. The entry originates in a study of T cell clones after liver transplantation. Overall study: Immunosuppression withdrawal was tried within 2 years after liver transplantation in this trial.

TCRdb's table, derived via immunoSEQ multiplex PCR, lists solely in-frame clones and lacks some. The sample consists of around 110,000 clones, approximately 90% of them appearing once. The J gene is TRBJ2-2, the V gene TRBV11-2; D unclear. The specimen was CD4+ T cells from blood, collected 12 months after liver transplant. This receptor was taken from a human patient who received a liver transplant. Some T cells may have come from the graft donor. DNA of the CDR3: TGTGCCAGCAGCCTAGGTGACTCGGCGAGGAACACCGGGGAGCTGTTTTTT. It specifies CASSLGDSARNTGELFF.